A selection of T cell receptor beta chains follows, all from one sample in a study of OX40 agonist ivuxolimab in advanced cancers. Data came from immunoSEQ multiplex PCR; TCRdb stores just in-frame clones and leaves some out. The sample has about 30,000 clones; about 80% are singletons. Source: CD4+ or CD8+ T cells sorted from blood, taken in a trial of the OX40 agonist ivuxolimab. The receptor source for this set is an adult with an advanced solid tumor such as melanoma, head and neck, liver or kidney cancer. The CDR3 runs from the conserved cysteine through the conserved F or W. D genes are given only for firm matches. Some rows mark clone size as missing; the rest say once, few, many or name a class of expanded clone.

clone_size	d_call	v_call	j_call	cdr3_nt	cdr3_aa
.	TRBD1	TRBV5-4	TRBJ2-7	TGTGCCAGCAGTTACAGGGGTGGCGAGCAGTACTTC	CASSYRGGEQYF
.	TRBD1	TRBV5-1	TRBJ2-7	TGCGCCAGCAGCTTAGCCCCCCCGGGACAGGGGAGCTCGGAGCAAGACTTC	CASSLAPPGQGSSEQDF
.	.	TRBV6-9	TRBJ2-2	TGTGCCAGCAGGACAGATCTGGTGCCCGGGGAGCTGTTTTTT	CASRTDLVPGELFF
.	TRBD1	TRBV13	TRBJ2-7	TGTGCCAGCAGTTTAGGGGGCGAAGGCTACGAGCAGTACTTC	CASSLGGEGYEQYF
.	TRBD1	TRBV5-4	TRBJ2-7	TGTGCCAGCACCCGTCGACAGGGTGGCGAGCAGTACTTC	CASTRRQGGEQYF
.	.	TRBV4-1	TRBJ1-3	TGCGCCAGCAGCCAAGAACCCCTTCTCTCTGGAAACACCATATATTTT	CASSQEPLLSGNTIYF
.	.	TRBV5-1	TRBJ2-3	TGCGCCAGCAGCTTCAGGAGGGACACAGATACGCAGTATTTT	CASSFRRDTDTQYF
few	.	TRBV15	TRBJ2-5	TGTGCCACCAGCAGAGATGTTCAGACCCAGTACTTC	CATSRDVQTQYF
.	.	TRBV6-1	TRBJ1-5	TGTGCCAGCGATTCAGGGGTGGCAAATCAGCCCCAGCATTTT	CASDSGVANQPQHF
.	.	TRBV5-6	TRBJ2-1	TGTGCCAGCAGCCTCGACACCTACAATGAGCAGTTCTTC	CASSLDTYNEQFF
.	.	TRBV6-6	TRBJ1-1	TGTGCCAGCAGCCGATATCAGGTGAACACTGAAGCTTTCTTT	CASSRYQVNTEAFF
.	.	TRBV28	TRBJ1-5	TGTGCCAGCAGTCAACGAGACTTAGCCCAGCATTTT	CASSQRDLAQHF
.	TRBD1	TRBV28	TRBJ1-1	TGTGCCAGCTCCCTTCAGGGGGCGCCCCGAAACACTGAAGCTTTCTTT	CASSLQGAPRNTEAFF
.	.	TRBV5-6	TRBJ2-5	TGTGCCAGCAGCTTGGTGTTAGTCCAAGAGACCCAGTACTTC	CASSLVLVQETQYF
.	TRBD1	TRBV7-2	TRBJ1-6	TGTGCCAGCAGCATTACCGGGACAGGGACTAATTCACCCCTCCACTTT	CASSITGTGTNSPLHF